This T cell receptor (beta chain) was recorded in a study of CD4+ T cells in melanoma. CDR1 is SQVTM and CDR2 is ANQGSEA in the germline V gene. V was pared by 4 bases and J by 4 bases, with 13 bases between. The CDR3 is 13 residues long. Some clones are missing from TCRdb's copy, which holds only in-frame ones; the method was immunoSEQ multiplex PCR. The top ten clones hold more than 7.5% of a sample with about 21,000 clones, around 80% of them seen once. In regard to this clone: The antigen is undetermined.

General study points: CD8+ T cell, macrophage and B cell function reportedly correlated with neoantigen-specific CD4+ T cells.

This receptor was obtained from a human donor with melanoma. V is TRBV29-1 and J is TRBJ1-1; D may be TRBD1 (5 bases). In nucleotides, the CDR3 is TGCAGCGTTGTAGCTCGGGGGGGCACTGAAGCTTTCTTT. The encoded protein is CSVVARGGTEAFF.